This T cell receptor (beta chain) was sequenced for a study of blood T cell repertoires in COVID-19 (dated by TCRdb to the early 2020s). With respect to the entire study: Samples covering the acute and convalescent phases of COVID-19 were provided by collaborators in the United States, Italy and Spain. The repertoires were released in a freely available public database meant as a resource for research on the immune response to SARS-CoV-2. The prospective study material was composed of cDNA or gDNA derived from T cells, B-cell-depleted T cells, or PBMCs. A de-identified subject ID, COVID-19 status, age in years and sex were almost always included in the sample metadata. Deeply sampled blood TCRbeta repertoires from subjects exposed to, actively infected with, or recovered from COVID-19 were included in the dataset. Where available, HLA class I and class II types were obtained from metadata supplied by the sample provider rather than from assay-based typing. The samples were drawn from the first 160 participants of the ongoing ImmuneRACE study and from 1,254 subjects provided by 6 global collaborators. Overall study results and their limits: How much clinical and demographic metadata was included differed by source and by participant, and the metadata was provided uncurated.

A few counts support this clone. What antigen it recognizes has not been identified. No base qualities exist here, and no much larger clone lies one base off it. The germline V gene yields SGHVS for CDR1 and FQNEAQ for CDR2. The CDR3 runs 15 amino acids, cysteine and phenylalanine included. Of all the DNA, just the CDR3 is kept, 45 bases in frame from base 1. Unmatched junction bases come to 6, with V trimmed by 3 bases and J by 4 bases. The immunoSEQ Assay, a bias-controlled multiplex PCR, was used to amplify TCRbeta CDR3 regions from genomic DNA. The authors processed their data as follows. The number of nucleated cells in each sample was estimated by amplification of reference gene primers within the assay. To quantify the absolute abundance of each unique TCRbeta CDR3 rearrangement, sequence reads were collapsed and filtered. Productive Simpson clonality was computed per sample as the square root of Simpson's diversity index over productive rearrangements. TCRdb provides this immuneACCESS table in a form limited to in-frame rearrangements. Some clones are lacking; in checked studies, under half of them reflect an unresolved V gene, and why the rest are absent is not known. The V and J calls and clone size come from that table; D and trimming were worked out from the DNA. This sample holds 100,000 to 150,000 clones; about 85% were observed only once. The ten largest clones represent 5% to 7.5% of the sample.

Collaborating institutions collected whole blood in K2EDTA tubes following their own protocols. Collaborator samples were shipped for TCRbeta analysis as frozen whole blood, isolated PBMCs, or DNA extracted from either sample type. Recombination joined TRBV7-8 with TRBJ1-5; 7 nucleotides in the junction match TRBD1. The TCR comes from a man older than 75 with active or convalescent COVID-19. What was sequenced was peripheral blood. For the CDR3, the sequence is CASSFSGTANQPQHF. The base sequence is TGTGCCAGCAGCTTTTCCGGGACAGCGAATCAGCCCCAGCATTTT. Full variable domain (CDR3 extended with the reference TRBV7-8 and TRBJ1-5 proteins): GAGVSQSPRYKVAKRGQDVALRCDPISGHVSLFWYQQALGQGPEFLTYFQNEAQLDKSGLPSDRFFAERPEGSVSTLKIQRTQQEDSAVYLCASSFSGTANQPQHFGDGTRLSIL.